These 29 T cell receptor beta chains share one sample of origin, sequenced in a study of blood T cell repertoires in COVID-19. TCRdb's table, derived via immunoSEQ multiplex PCR, lists solely in-frame clones and lacks some. The table records roughly 270,000 clones, about 85% of them present only once. Sequencing was carried out using PBMCs or T cells enriched from blood (not recorded which). Every receptor here comes from a woman in her 50s who had recovered from COVID-19.

The chain employs TRBV13 and TRBJ1-6; 7 bases line up with TRBD1. Losses at the gene ends were 2 bases for V and 7 bases for J; bases not matched to a gene: 5. The germline gives CDR1 PRHDT, CDR2 FYEKMQ (reference sequence). The CDR3 runs 15 residues. The CDR3 region is CASSLPQGVNSPLHF. CDR3 sequence (DNA): TGTGCCAGCAGCTTACCCCAGGGGGTAAATTCACCCCTCCACTTT.

The gene calls are TRBV7-2 and TRBJ2-7, with 9 nucleotides matching TRBD1. Trimming took 1 base from V and 3 from J; bases not matched to a gene: 4. This CDR3 is built from 15 residues. The germline gives CDR1 SGHTA, CDR2 FQGNSA. DNA for the CDR3: TGTGCCAGCAGCTTAGAGGGGGGACAGGGCTACGAGCAGTACTTC. Its protein product is CASSLEGGQGYEQYF.

The CDR3 sequence: CATSTRTVNSPLHF. CDR3 coding DNA: TGTGCCACCAGCACAAGGACAGTTAATTCACCCCTCCACTTT. V is TRBV15 and J is TRBJ1-6; TRBD1 is a possible D gene (6 bases). Germline lookup yields CDR1 LNHNV and CDR2 YYDKDF (reference sequence). Trimming shortened V by 4 bases and J by 6 bases, and 10 bases separated the two germline ends. The CDR3 has 14 residues. Drawing the rest from reference TRBV15 and TRBJ1-6, the complete variable domain is DAMVIQNPRYQVTQFGKPVTLSCSQTLNHNVMYWYQQKSSQAPKLLFHYYDKDFNNEADTPDNFQSRRPNTSFCFLDIRSPGLGDTAMYLCATSTRTVNSPLHFGNGTRLTVT.

The V and J genes are TRBV6-1 and TRBJ2-4; 7 nucleotides line up with TRBD1. The length of the CDR3 is 19 residues. J lost 0 bases, V lost 0 bases, and 11 bases had no gene match. Germline V CDR1 and CDR2: MNHNS, SASEGT. CDR3 loop: CASSEAGIGDRLAKNIQYF. The CDR3 DNA reads TGTGCCAGCAGTGAAGCGGGTATTGGGGACAGACTAGCCAAAAACATTCAGTACTTC.

The V gene is TRBV30, the J gene TRBJ2-1; 7 bases map to TRBD2. The CDR3 is 14 residues long. Unmatched junction bases numbered 7, after V lost 4 bases and J lost 4 bases. The germline V gene has CDR1 GTSNPN and CDR2 SVGIG (reference sequence). CDR3 amino acids: CAWTGLADYNEQFF. The DNA for the CDR3 is TGTGCCTGGACGGGTCTAGCGGATTACAATGAGCAGTTCTTC.

The chain is built from TRBV19 and TRBJ1-1; D not resolved. V lost 6 bases, J lost 1 base, and 18 bases lay in between. The germline V gene has CDR1 LNHDA and CDR2 SQIVND (reference sequence). This CDR3 has 16 residues. The CDR3 nucleotides read TGTGCCAGTAGCCAATCCCGGTCTCGAACGAACACTGAAGCTTTCTTT. Its translation: CASSQSRSRTNTEAFF. The full variable domain, in which reference TRBV19 and TRBJ1-1 provide the parts outside the CDR3, is DGGITQSPKYLFRKEGQNVTLSCEQNLNHDAMYWYRQDPGQGLRLIYYSQIVNDFQKGDIAEGYSVSREKKESFPLTVTSAQKNPTAFYLCASSQSRSRTNTEAFFGQGTRLTVV.

The chain is built from TRBV15 and TRBJ1-2, with 8 bases lining up with TRBD1. The germline gives CDR1 LNHNV, CDR2 YYDKDF (reference sequence). The V segment lost 4 bases and the J segment 3 bases; nucleotides outside the gene matches: 13. This CDR3 has 17 residues. The CDR3 DNA reads TGTGCCACCAGCAAAAGACCCCGACAGGGGACTCACTATGGCTACACCTTC. Translating it yields CATSKRPRQGTHYGYTF.

This rearrangement joins TRBV30 to TRBJ1-2, with 10 bases that match TRBD1. CDR3 length equals 15 residues. Losses at the gene ends were 1 base for V and 3 bases for J; bases not matched to a gene: 5. Looked up from germline, CDR1 is GTSNPN and CDR2 is SVGIG (reference sequence). Written as DNA, the CDR3 is TGTGCCTGGAGTGACGGACAGGGGGGTTACTATGGCTACACCTTC. Translating it yields CAWSDGQGGYYGYTF. The whole variable domain, remainder taken from reference TRBV30 and TRBJ1-2, is SQTIHQWPATLVQPVGSPLSLECTVEGTSNPNLYWYRQAAGRGLQLLFYSVGIGQISSEVPQNLSASRPQDRQFILSSKKLLLSDSGFYLCAWSDGQGGYYGYTFGSGTRLTVV.

The rearrangement joins TRBV10-3 to TRBJ2-2; 9 nucleotides align to TRBD2. The J segment lost 4 bases and the V segment lost 4 bases, leaving 7 bases of the junction unmatched. Looked up from germline, CDR1 is ENHRY and CDR2 is SYGVKD. There are 16 residues in the CDR3. This CDR3 reads CAISVHASGVTGELFF. The DNA for the CDR3 is TGTGCCATCAGTGTTCACGCTAGCGGGGTCACCGGGGAGCTGTTTTTT.

The gene calls are TRBV7-2 and TRBJ2-7; D not resolved. Trimming cost V 5 bases and J 0 bases, with 11 bases left between them. Looked up from germline, CDR1 is SGHTA and CDR2 is FQGNSA. CDR3 length: 14 amino acids. The CDR3 region has the DNA TGTGCCAGCAGCCGCGGTAGCACCTCCTACGAGCAGTACTTC. Its translation: CASSRGSTSYEQYF. The whole variable domain, filled in from reference TRBV7-2 and TRBJ2-7, reads GAGVSQSPSNKVTEKGKDVELRCDPISGHTALYWYRQSLGQGLEFLIYFQGNSAPDKSGLPSDRFSAERTGGSVSTLTIQRTQQEDSAVYLCASSRGSTSYEQYFGPGTRLTVT.

V usage is TRBV4-2 and J usage is TRBJ1-5; D unclear. There are 13 residues in the CDR3. The germline CDR1 and CDR2 sequences are LGHNA and YNFKEQ. Trimming shortened V by 5 bases and J by 5 bases, and 10 bases separated the two germline ends. CDR3 loop: CASSEALHQPQHF. The CDR3 bases are TGTGCCAGCAGCGAGGCACTCCATCAGCCCCAGCATTTT.

In this sample, this clone turned up a few times. The genes are TRBV4-3 and TRBJ1-3; tentatively, D is TRBD1 (6 bases). Trimming removed 4 bases from V and 3 bases from J, with 13 bases in between. There are 15 residues in the CDR3. CDR1 is LGHNA and CDR2 is YSLEER in the germline V gene. The CDR3 bases are TGCGCCAGCAGCCCTTCGGCAGGGGTTGGAAACACCATATATTTT. It is translated as CASSPSAGVGNTIYF.

This chain connects TRBV19 to TRBJ1-4, with TRBD1 matching 8 bases. This CDR3 region has 15 residues. V dropped 6 bases and J dropped 11; count of bases not matched to a gene: 14. Germline CDR1 reads LNHDA; CDR2 reads SQIVND (reference sequence). CDR3 protein: CASSLSSDRADKLFF. The CDR3 nucleotides are TGTGCCAGTAGCCTATCCTCGGACAGGGCGGATAAACTGTTTTTT. The full variable domain, in which reference TRBV19 and TRBJ1-4 provide the parts outside the CDR3, is DGGITQSPKYLFRKEGQNVTLSCEQNLNHDAMYWYRQDPGQGLRLIYYSQIVNDFQKGDIAEGYSVSREKKESFPLTVTSAQKNPTAFYLCASSLSSDRADKLFFGSGTQLSVL.

This clone was detected only a few times. The V and J genes are TRBV5-8 and TRBJ1-2, with D hard to call. V was shortened by 1 base and J by 3 bases, with 13 bases between the two germline ends. Germline lookup yields CDR1 SGHTS and CDR2 YDEGEE. The length of the CDR3 is 15 residues. The CDR3 loop is CASSLTPGGHYGYTF. In DNA, the CDR3 is TGTGCCAGCAGCTTGACCCCCGGCGGGCACTATGGCTACACCTTC.

The chain links TRBV7-2 to TRBJ1-3; a weak D match, TRBD1 (6 bases). Looked up from germline, CDR1 is SGHTA and CDR2 is FQGNSA. The CDR3 totals 16 residues. V was shortened by 6 bases and J by 0 bases, with 15 bases between the two germline ends. The chain's CDR3 is CASSSAPTGSGNTIYF. The CDR3 DNA is TGTGCCAGCAGTTCTGCACCGACAGGCTCTGGAAACACCATATATTTT.

There are a few counts of this clone. The chain links TRBV19 to TRBJ1-5; TRBD1 matches 9 bases. CDR1 is LNHDA, CDR2 SQIVND, per germline (reference sequence). CDR3 length: 15 residues. V trimming: 5 bases; J trimming: 4 bases; junction bases outside the gene matches: 6. CDR3 sequence (DNA): TGTGCCAGTAGTCCGTCCGGGACAGGGAATCAGCCCCAGCATTTT. This sequence encodes CASSPSGTGNQPQHF.

This sequence joins TRBV14 and TRBJ2-3; the match to TRBD2 covers 7 bases. CDR3 size: 14 residues. In germline, CDR1 is SGHDN, CDR2 FVKESK. The junction had 5 bases not matched to a gene; V was cut back by 3 bases and J by 5 bases. CDR3 DNA sequence: TGTGCCAGCAGCCACCATCCTAGCGGAGATACGCAGTATTTT. This gives the protein CASSHHPSGDTQYF.

CDR3 bases: TGTGCCAGCAGTTCAGGGAAAGAGCAGTTCTTC. Amino acid sequence: CASSSGKEQFF. This chain connects TRBV6-2 or TRBV6-3 to TRBJ2-1; tentatively, D is TRBD1 (5 bases). Trimming stripped 4 bases from V and 10 bases from J, with 8 bases between. The CDR3 consists of 11 residues. Germline values: CDR1 MNHEY, CDR2 SVGEGT.

This clone appeared a single time. CDR3 loop: CASTWTGGGNQPQHF. CDR3 sequence (DNA): TGTGCCAGTACCTGGACAGGGGGCGGCAATCAGCCCCAGCATTTT. The J gene is TRBJ1-5, the V gene TRBV19; 11 bases are a match to TRBD1. The junction had 4 bases not matched to a gene; V was cut back by 7 bases and J by 2 bases. This CDR3 region has 15 residues. CDR1 and CDR2 (germline): LNHDA, SQIVND (reference sequence).

The chain recombines TRBV15 with TRBJ2-2; 7 bases map to TRBD2. Germline values: CDR1 LNHNV, CDR2 YYDKDF (reference sequence). After removal of 4 bases from V and 6 bases from J, the junction contained 11 bases not matched to a gene. CDR3 length equals 16 residues. CDR3: CATSTQGAGRAGELFF. For the CDR3, the DNA is TGTGCCACCAGCACACAAGGGGCAGGGAGGGCCGGGGAGCTGTTTTTT.

For this clone: This sample includes further DNA sequences coding for the same CDR3. CDR3 sequence (DNA): TGTGCCAGTGCGTTGACCGGGGGGGCCTACGAGCAGTACTTC. It encodes CASALTGGAYEQYF. This sequence joins TRBV27 and TRBJ2-7, with 8 bases identical to TRBD2. The CDR3 has 14 residues. Germline CDR1 reads MNHEY; CDR2 reads SMNVEV (reference sequence). V lost 9 bases, J lost 2 bases, and 9 bases stayed unmatched.

The genes are TRBV9 and TRBJ2-1; 9 bases map to TRBD2. With 1 base clipped from V and 5 bases from J, the junction kept 7 bases outside the gene matches. The CDR3 contains 16 residues. Germline V lookup: CDR1 SGDLS, CDR2 YYNGEE. This CDR3 is CASSVTAGGKNNEQFF. DNA for the CDR3: TGTGCCAGCAGCGTAACAGCGGGAGGCAAAAACAATGAGCAGTTCTTC.

This chain connects TRBV6-2 or TRBV6-3 to TRBJ2-7; possibly TRBD1 for D (6 bases). The germline gives CDR1 MNHEY, CDR2 SVGEGT. This CDR3 has 14 amino acids. V lost 6 bases and J lost 3, with 15 bases in between. DNA for the CDR3: TGTGCCAGCAGCCGATCACAGGGCTACTACGAGCAGTACTTC. Amino acid sequence: CASSRSQGYYEQYF.

This chain connects TRBV15 to TRBJ2-7; maybe TRBD1 (6 bases). Germline-derived CDR1 and CDR2 are LNHNV and YYDKDF (reference sequence). V was trimmed by 4 bases and J by 1 base, leaving 14 bases between them. The CDR3 runs to 15 residues. The CDR3 region has the DNA TGTGCCACCAGCAAAGAAACAGGGTTTTCCTACGAGCAGTACTTC. As protein: CATSKETGFSYEQYF. The complete variable domain, with remaining parts taken from reference TRBV15 and TRBJ2-7, reads DAMVIQNPRYQVTQFGKPVTLSCSQTLNHNVMYWYQQKSSQAPKLLFHYYDKDFNNEADTPDNFQSRRPNTSFCFLDIRSPGLGDTAMYLCATSKETGFSYEQYFGPGTRLTVT.

This sequence joins TRBV6-6 and TRBJ2-2; 7 bases agree with TRBD1. V shed 6 bases and J 9 bases; nucleotides not matched to a gene: 10. Germline CDR1 and CDR2: MNHNY and SVGAGI (reference sequence). The CDR3 covers 14 residues. The CDR3 nucleotides are TGTGCCAGCAGCCTCAGGCAGGGGGAACGGGAGCTGTTTTTT. Its protein product is CASSLRQGERELFF.

The chain uses TRBV18 and TRBJ2-3, with a possible D match to TRBD2 (7 bases). Trimming removed 3 bases from V and 4 bases from J, with 20 bases in between. Germline values: CDR1 KGHSH, CDR2 LQKENI. This CDR3 contains 17 residues. The CDR3: CASSPLSVGGASDTQYF. The DNA of the CDR3 is TGTGCCAGCTCACCCTTATCTGTAGGGGGGGCTTCAGATACGCAGTATTTT.

This clone was recorded once. The gene calls are TRBV30 and TRBJ1-2; TRBD1 aligns across 10 bases. The V gene's germline CDR1 is GTSNPN and CDR2 SVGIG (reference sequence). Unmatched junction bases numbered 4, after V lost 7 bases and J lost 2 bases. The CDR3 loop spans 13 amino acids. The CDR3 region has the DNA TGTGCCTCCCGACAGGGGGCGAACTATGGCTACACCTTC. This encodes CASRQGANYGYTF.

The chain combines TRBV18 with TRBJ1-6; TRBD1 matches 8 bases. V trimming: 5 bases; J trimming: 10 bases; junction bases outside the gene matches: 7. Germline CDR1 KGHSH, CDR2 LQKENI. The CDR3 sequence is 14 residues long. CDR3 nucleotide sequence: TGTGCCAGCTCAAGGACAGGGAGGGAATCACCCCTCCACTTT. Its translation is CASSRTGRESPLHF.

This clone was detected once. The rearrangement joins TRBV19 to TRBJ2-1, with 7 nucleotides matching TRBD1. CDR3 length: 15 amino acids. V was clipped by 6 bases and J by 9 bases; unmatched bases: 14. Germline CDR1 reads LNHDA; CDR2 reads SQIVND (reference sequence). The CDR3 loop is CASSLGTAERGEQFF. In nucleotides, the CDR3 is TGTGCCAGTAGCCTTGGGACAGCGGAACGCGGTGAGCAGTTCTTC.